This T cell receptor (beta chain) appears in the sequencing data of a study of blood T cells in healthy people across ages. The wider study: About one barcoded beta molecule was captured per two T cells (by template switching). Study conclusions and caveats: Per million T cells, TCR beta diversity dropped roughly linearly as age increased.

A note on this clonotype: The antigen remains undetermined.

The second PCR ran roughly 7 to 11 cycles with a sample-barcoded 5' primer and J-beta primers. Sequencing of every sample gave 3 million or more CDR3-containing paired-end reads. TCRdb used MiXCR to reprocess the 5' RACE reads, holding one entry per CDR3 protein. This sample has a few hundred thousand distinct CDR3 sequences; about 55% occur once, and the top ten carry under 60%. The CDR3 contains 16 residues. CDR1 is SGHAT and CDR2 is FQNNGV in the germline V gene. V lost 4 bases to trimming and J lost 1 base, with 16 bases between them. This sequence joins TRBV11-2 and TRBJ1-1; no clear D. The TCR originated in a man aged 55-75 years in good health. Sequencing was done on a sample of blood. The CDR3 reads CASSSVSGRRNTEAFF. The CDR3 nucleotides are TGTGCCAGCAGCTCCGTCTCGGGCAGAAGGAACACTGAAGCTTTCTTT. The complete variable domain, with remaining parts taken from reference TRBV11-2 and TRBJ1-1, reads EAGVAQSPRYKIIEKRQSVAFWCNPISGHATLYWYQQILGQGPKLLIQFQNNGVVDDSQLPKDRFSAERLKGVDSTLKIQPAKLEDSAVYLCASSSVSGRRNTEAFFGQGTRLTVV.